Following are 2 T cell receptor beta chains from one sample sequenced in a study of CD8 T cells in ankylosing spondylitis. Overall study findings and caveats: A motif of 8 or 9 highly homologous TCR beta variants was seen as apparently characteristic of ankylosing spondylitis blood.

The antigens these receptors bind are not known. TCRdb called the 5' RACE reads again in MiXCR, with one record for every CDR3 protein. This table has about 840,000 distinct CDR3 sequences, 10% to 15% appearing once. Sequencing was done on a sample of blood, either unsorted or a sorted T cell fraction (not recorded which). The receptors shown here come from a male donor with ankylosing spondylitis.

This clonotype showed up just a few times. This chain connects TRBV29-1 to TRBJ2-5, with D hard to call. Germline V lookup: CDR1 SQVTM, CDR2 ANQGSEA. V gave up 5 bases and J gave up 4 bases, with 5 bases separating them. This CDR3 has 10 amino acids. CDR3 DNA sequence: TGCAGCGTTAGACGAGAGACCCAGTACTTC. It yields the protein CSVRRETQYF.

This clonotype was seen a handful of times. This sequence joins TRBV20-1 and TRBJ2-7, with 14 nucleotides matching TRBD2. This CDR3 has 14 residues. Germline V lookup: CDR1 DFQATT, CDR2 SNEGSKA (reference sequence). V shed 0 bases, J shed 8 bases, and the junction held 3 bases outside the gene matches. The chain's CDR3 is CSARERLAGGKQYF. DNA for the CDR3: TGCAGTGCTAGAGAAAGACTAGCGGGGGGGAAGCAGTACTTC.